The T cell receptor (beta chain) described here comes from a study of T cell repertoires in aging, cancer and after chemotherapy. Study at large: The full dataset contained some 8.7 million TCR reads. The study's findings and limits: In each cancer cohort, median generation probability increased across chemotherapy, suggesting thymic output rebounded. Untreated cancer patients had significantly lower blood TCR diversity than age-matched healthy donors.

This CDR3 has 15 amino acids. The germline V gene encodes CDR1 MNHNS and CDR2 SASEGT. V lost 0 bases, J lost 6 bases, and 6 bases stayed unmatched. Amplification of TCR beta used genomic DNA extracted from peripheral blood. Rearranged V-D-J TRB sequences were amplified with a mixed TRB-A/B primer pool. TCRdb analysed the multiplex PCR reads with MiXCR anew, one entry per CDR3 protein. The sample records fewer than 3,500 distinct CDR3 sequences, just under 25% being singletons. The table lists this clonotype with a few counts. Antigen unknown. This sequence was found in a human donor with a solid tumor. Sequenced input: blood. This chain joins TRBV6-1 and TRBJ2-3, with 7 bases fitting TRBD2. CDR3 in amino acids: CASSEAGGTIDTQYF. CDR3 DNA: TGTGCCAGCAGTGAAGCGGGGGGGACGATCGATACGCAGTATTTT.